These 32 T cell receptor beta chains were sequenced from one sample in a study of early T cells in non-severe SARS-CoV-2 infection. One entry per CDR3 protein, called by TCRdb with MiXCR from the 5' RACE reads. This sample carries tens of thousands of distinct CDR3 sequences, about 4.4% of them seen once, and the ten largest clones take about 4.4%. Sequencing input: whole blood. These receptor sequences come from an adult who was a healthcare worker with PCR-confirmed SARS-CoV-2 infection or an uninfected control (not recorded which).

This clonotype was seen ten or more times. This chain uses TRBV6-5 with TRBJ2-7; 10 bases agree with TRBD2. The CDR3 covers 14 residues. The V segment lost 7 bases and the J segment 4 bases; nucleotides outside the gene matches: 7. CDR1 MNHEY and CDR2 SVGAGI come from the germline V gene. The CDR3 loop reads CASTTTSGPYEQYF. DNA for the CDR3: TGTGCCAGCACCACGACTAGCGGGCCTTACGAGCAGTACTTC.

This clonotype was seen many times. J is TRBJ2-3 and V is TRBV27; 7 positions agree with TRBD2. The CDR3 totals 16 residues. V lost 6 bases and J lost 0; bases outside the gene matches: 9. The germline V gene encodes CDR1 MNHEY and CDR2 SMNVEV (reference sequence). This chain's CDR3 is CASSLLGGSSTDTQYF. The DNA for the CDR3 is TGTGCCAGCAGCCTCCTGGGCGGGAGTAGCACAGATACGCAGTATTTT.

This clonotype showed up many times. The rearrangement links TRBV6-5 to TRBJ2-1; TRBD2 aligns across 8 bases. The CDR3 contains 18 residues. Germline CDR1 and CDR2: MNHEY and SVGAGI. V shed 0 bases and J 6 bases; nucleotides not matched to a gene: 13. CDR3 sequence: CASSYSIWGAGEANEQFF. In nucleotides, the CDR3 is TGTGCCAGCAGTTACTCGATTTGGGGAGCGGGAGAGGCCAATGAGCAGTTCTTC.

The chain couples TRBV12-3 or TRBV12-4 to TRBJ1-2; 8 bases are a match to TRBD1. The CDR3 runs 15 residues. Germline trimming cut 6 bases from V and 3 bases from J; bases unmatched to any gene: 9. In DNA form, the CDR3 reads TGTGCCAGCAGACCTTCAGGGGGCAGTCACTATGGCTACACCTTC. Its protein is CASRPSGGSHYGYTF.

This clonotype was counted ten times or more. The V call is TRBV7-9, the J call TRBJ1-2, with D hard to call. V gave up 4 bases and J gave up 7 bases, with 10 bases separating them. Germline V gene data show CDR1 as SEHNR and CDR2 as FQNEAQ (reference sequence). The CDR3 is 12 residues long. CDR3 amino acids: CASSYGDGGYTF. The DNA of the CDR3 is TGTGCCAGCAGCTATGGCGACGGTGGCTACACCTTC.

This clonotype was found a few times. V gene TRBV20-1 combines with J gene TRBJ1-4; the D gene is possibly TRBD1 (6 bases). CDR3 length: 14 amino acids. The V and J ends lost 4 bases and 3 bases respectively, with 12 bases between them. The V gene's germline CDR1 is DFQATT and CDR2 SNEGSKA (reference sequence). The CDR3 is CSAMVGGPNEKLFF. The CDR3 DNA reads TGCAGTGCTATGGTGGGGGGGCCTAATGAAAAACTGTTTTTT.

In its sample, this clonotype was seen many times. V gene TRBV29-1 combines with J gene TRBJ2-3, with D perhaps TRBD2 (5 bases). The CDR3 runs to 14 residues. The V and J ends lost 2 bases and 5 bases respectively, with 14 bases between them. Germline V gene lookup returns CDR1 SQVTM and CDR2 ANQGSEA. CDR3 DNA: TGCAGCGTTGAAACCCGCAGCGGCATAGATACGCAGTATTTT. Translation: CSVETRSGIDTQYF.

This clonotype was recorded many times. CDR3 in amino acids: CSARKSVGGNTIYF. DNA of the CDR3: TGCAGTGCTAGAAAGTCCGTAGGCGGAAACACCATATATTTT. J is TRBJ1-3 and V is TRBV20-1; the D is unclear. Germline assignment: CDR1 DFQATT and CDR2 SNEGSKA (reference sequence). Trimming shortened V by 2 bases and J by 4 bases, and 12 bases separated the two germline ends. The CDR3 has 14 residues.

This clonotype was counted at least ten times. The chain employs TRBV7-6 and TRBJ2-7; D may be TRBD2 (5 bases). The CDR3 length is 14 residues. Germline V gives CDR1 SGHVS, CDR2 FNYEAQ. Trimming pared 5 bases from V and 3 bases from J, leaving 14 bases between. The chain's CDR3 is CASSPRVGSYEQYF. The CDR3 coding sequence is TGTGCCAGCAGCCCCCGTGTAGGGAGCTACGAGCAGTACTTC.

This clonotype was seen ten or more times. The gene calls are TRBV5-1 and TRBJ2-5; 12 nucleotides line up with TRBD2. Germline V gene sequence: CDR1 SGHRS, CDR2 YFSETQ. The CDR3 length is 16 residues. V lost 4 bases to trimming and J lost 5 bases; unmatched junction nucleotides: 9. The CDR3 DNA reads TGCGCCAGCAGCACGACTAGCGGGAGAACTTTGGAGACCCAGTACTTC. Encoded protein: CASSTTSGRTLETQYF.

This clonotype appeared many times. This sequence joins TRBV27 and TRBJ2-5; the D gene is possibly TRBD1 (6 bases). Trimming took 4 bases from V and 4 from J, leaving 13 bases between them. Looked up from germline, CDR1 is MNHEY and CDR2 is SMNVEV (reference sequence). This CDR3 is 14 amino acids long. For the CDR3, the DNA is TGTGCCAGCAGTTCAACAGGGTGGGGAGAGACCCAGTACTTC. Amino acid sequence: CASSSTGWGETQYF.

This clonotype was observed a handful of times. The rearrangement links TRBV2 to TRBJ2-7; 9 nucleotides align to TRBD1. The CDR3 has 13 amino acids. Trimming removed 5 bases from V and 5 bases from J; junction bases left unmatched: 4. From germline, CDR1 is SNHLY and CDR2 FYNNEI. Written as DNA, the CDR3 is TGTGCCAGCAGTCCGGACAGGGGTAACGAGCAGTACTTC. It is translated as CASSPDRGNEQYF.

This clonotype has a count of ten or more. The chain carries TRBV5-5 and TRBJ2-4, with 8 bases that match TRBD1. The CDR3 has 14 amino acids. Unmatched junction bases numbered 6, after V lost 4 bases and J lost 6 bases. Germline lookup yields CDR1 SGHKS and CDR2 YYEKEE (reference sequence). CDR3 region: CASSVYRGINIQYF. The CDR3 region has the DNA TGTGCCAGCAGCGTATACAGGGGGATAAACATTCAGTACTTC. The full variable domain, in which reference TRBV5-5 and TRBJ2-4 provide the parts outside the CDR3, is DAGVTQSPTHLIKTRGQQVTLRCSPISGHKSVSWYQQVLGQGPQFIFQYYEKEERGRGNFPDRFSARQFPNYSSELNVNALLLGDSALYLCASSVYRGINIQYFGAGTRLSVL.

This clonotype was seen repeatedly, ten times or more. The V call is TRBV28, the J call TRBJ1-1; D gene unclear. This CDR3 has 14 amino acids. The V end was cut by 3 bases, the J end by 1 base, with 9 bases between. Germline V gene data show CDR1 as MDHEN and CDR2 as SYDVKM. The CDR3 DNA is TGTGCCAGCAGTTTTCAGGCATCGAACACTGAAGCTTTCTTT. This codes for CASSFQASNTEAFF.

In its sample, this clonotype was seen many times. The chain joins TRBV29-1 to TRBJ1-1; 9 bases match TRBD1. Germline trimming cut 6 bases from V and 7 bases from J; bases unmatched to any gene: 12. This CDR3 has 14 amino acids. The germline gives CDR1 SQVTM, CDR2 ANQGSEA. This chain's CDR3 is CSVKDRGPTREAFF. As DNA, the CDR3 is TGCAGCGTGAAGGACAGGGGCCCTACCCGTGAAGCTTTCTTT.

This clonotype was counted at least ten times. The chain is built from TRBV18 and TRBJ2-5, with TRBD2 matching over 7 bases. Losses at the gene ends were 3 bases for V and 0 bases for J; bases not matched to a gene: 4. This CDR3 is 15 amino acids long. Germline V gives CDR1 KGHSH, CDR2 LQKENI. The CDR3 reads CASSPTLANQETQYF. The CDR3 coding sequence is TGTGCCAGCTCACCGACACTAGCGAACCAAGAGACCCAGTACTTC.

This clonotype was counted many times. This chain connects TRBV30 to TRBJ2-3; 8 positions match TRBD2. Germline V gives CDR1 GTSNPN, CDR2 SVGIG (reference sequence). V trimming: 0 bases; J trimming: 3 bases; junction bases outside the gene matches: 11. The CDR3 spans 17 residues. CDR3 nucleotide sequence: TGTGCCTGGAGTGTAAAAGGTACTAGCGGCAGAACAGATACGCAGTATTTT. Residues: CAWSVKGTSGRTDTQYF. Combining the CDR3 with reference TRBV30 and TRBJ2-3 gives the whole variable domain SQTIHQWPATLVQPVGSPLSLECTVEGTSNPNLYWYRQAAGRGLQLLFYSVGIGQISSEVPQNLSASRPQDRQFILSSKKLLLSDSGFYLCAWSVKGTSGRTDTQYFGPGTRLTVL.

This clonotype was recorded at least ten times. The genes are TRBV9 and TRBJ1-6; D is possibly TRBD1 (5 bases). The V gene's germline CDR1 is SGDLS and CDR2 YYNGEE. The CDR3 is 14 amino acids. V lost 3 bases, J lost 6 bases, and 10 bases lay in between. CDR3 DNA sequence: TGTGCCAGCAGCGAGACAGATGCTAATTCACCCCTCCACTTT. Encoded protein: CASSETDANSPLHF.

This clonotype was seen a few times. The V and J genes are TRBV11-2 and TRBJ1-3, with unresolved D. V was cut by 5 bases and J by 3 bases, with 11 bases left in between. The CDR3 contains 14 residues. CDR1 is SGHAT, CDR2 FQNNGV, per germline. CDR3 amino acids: CASSGREVGNTIYF. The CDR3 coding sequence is TGTGCCAGCAGCGGTAGGGAGGTTGGAAACACCATATATTTT.

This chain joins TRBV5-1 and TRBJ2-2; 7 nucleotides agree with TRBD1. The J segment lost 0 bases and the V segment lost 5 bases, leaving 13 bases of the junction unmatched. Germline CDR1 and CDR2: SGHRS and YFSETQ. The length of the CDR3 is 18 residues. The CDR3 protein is CASSSVRGIVANTGELFF. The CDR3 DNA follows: TGCGCCAGCAGTTCGGTCAGGGGGATCGTGGCGAACACCGGGGAGCTGTTTTTT.

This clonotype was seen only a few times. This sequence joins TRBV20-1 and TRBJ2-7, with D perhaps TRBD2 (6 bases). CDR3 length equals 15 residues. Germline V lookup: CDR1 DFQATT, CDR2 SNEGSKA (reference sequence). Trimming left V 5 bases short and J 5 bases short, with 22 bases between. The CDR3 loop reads CSALPGGAGFHEQYF. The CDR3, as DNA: TGCAGTGCTCTCCCCGGGGGAGCGGGTTTCCACGAGCAGTACTTC.

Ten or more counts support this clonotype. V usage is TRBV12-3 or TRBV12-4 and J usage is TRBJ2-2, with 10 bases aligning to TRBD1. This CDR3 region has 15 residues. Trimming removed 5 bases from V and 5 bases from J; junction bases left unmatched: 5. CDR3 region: CASSPGTGATGELFF. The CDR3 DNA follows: TGTGCCAGCAGTCCCGGGACAGGGGCGACCGGGGAGCTGTTTTTT.

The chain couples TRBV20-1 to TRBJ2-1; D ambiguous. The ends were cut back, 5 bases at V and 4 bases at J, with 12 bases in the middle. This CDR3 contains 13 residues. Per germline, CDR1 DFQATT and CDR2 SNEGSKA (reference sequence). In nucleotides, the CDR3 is TGCAGTGCTGGTCCCGTGGGGTACAATGAGCAGTTCTTC. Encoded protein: CSAGPVGYNEQFF.

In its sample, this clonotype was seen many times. For the CDR3, the DNA is TGTGCCAGCAGCCAAGAAGGAGAAGTAAGCTCCTACGAGCAGTACTTC. Translated, it gives CASSQEGEVSSYEQYF. V and J are TRBV14 and TRBJ2-7; D ambiguous. Germline-derived CDR1 and CDR2 are SGHDN and FVKESK. V was shortened by 0 bases and J by 0 bases, with 12 bases between the two germline ends. The CDR3 has 16 amino acids.

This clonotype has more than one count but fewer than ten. As DNA, the CDR3 is TGTGCCAGCAGCTTAGGGCAGGATGCAGGGCCCCAGCATTTT. Translation gives CASSLGQDAGPQHF. The chain has TRBV11-2 and TRBJ1-5; D gene ambiguous. V was pared by 1 base and J by 9 bases, with 13 bases between. This CDR3 is built from 14 residues. CDR1 SGHAT and CDR2 FQNNGV come from the germline V gene. Full variable domain (remainder filled in from reference TRBV11-2 and TRBJ1-5): EAGVAQSPRYKIIEKRQSVAFWCNPISGHATLYWYQQILGQGPKLLIQFQNNGVVDDSQLPKDRFSAERLKGVDSTLKIQPAKLEDSAVYLCASSLGQDAGPQHFGDGTRLSIL.

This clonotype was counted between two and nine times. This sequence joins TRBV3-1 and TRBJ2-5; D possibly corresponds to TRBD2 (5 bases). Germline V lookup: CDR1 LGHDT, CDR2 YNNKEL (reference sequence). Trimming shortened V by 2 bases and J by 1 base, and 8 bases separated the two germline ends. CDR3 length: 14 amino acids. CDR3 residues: CASSQSTIQETQYF. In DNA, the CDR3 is TGTGCCAGCAGCCAATCGACTATCCAAGAGACCCAGTACTTC.

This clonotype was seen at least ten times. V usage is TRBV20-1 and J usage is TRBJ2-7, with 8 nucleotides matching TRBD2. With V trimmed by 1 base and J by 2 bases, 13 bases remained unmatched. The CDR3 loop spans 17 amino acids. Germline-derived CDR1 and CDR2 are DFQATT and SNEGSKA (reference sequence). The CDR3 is CSARVGEASGHPYEQYF. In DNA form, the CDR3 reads TGCAGTGCTAGAGTGGGGGAGGCTAGCGGGCATCCCTACGAGCAGTACTTC.

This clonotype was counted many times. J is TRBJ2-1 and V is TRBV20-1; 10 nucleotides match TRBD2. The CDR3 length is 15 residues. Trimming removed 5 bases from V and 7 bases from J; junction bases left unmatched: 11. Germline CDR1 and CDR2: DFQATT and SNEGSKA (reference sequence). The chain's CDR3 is CSAPALAGVWNEQFF. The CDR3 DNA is TGCAGTGCTCCGGCCCTAGCGGGAGTTTGGAATGAGCAGTTCTTC.

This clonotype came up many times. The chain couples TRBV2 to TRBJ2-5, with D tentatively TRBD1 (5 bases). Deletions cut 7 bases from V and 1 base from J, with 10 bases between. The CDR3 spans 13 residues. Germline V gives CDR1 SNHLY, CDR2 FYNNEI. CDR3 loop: CASTATAQETQYF. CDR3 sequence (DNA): TGTGCCAGCACCGCGACAGCCCAAGAGACCCAGTACTTC.

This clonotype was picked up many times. The CDR3 reads CASSSTRSISGNKETQYF. The CDR3 nucleotides are TGTGCCAGCAGCTCCACTCGGTCCATTAGCGGCAACAAAGAGACCCAGTACTTC. The chain links TRBV7-8 to TRBJ2-5; D might be TRBD2 (6 bases). The V end was cut by 4 bases, the J end by 3 bases, with 24 bases between. The CDR3 has 18 residues. Germline V lookup: CDR1 SGHVS, CDR2 FQNEAQ.

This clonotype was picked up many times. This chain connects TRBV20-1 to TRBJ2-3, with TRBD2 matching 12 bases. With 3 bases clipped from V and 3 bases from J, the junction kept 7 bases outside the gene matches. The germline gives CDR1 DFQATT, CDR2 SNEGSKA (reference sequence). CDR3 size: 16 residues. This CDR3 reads CSASLLAGGRTDTQYF. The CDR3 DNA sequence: TGCAGTGCTAGTTTACTAGCGGGAGGACGAACAGATACGCAGTATTTT.

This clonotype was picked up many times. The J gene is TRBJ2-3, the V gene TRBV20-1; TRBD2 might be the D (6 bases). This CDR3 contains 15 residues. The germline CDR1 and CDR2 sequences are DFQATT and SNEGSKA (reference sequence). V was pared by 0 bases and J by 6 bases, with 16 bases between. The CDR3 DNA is TGCAGTGCTAGAGAGATCCAGCGGGCCCCGGATACGCAGTATTTT. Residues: CSAREIQRAPDTQYF.